Listed below are T cell receptor beta chains from one sample, sequenced in a study of shared clonotypes between healthy human individuals. Libraries were prepared by immunoSEQ multiplex PCR; TCRdb keeps only in-frame clonotypes and omits some of them. The sample has a few hundred thousand clones, roughly 84% seen once. Sample: memory CD8+ T cells sorted from blood. These receptors came from a man between 18 and 29 years old in good health. Each CDR3 is given with its conserved first and last residue. The D gene is left open where the match is weak. A clone size is listed for some rows: how often the clone was seen (once, few, many), or a class if it is expanded.

size: NA; length: 17; J: TRBJ2-3; V: TRBV4-1; D: TRBD2; DNA: TGCGCCAGCAGCCAAGTAGCGGGGTGGGGAGAGACAGATACGCAGTATTTT; CDR3: CASSQVAGWGETDTQYF
size: NA; length: 19; J: TRBJ1-5; V: TRBV28; D: NA; DNA: TGTGCCAGCAGTTTTGCCCTGGGAGAGGGGATTTTTAGCAATCAGCCCCAGCATTTT; CDR3: CASSFALGEGIFSNQPQHF
size: NA; length: 15; J: TRBJ2-5; V: TRBV28; D: NA; DNA: TGTGCCAGCAGTTTCCCCAGGGACACTCAAGAGACCCAGTACTTC; CDR3: CASSFPRDTQETQYF
size: NA; length: 14; J: TRBJ2-5; V: TRBV28; D: TRBD2; DNA: TGCGCCTCCGGGCTAGCGGGAGGGCAAGAGACCCAGTACTTC; CDR3: CASGLAGGQETQYF
size: NA; length: 16; J: TRBJ2-6; V: TRBV28; D: NA; DNA: TGTGCCAGCAGTTCCTGGACAGCCTCTGGGGCCAACGTCCTGACTTTC; CDR3: CASSSWTASGANVLTF
size: NA; length: 16; J: TRBJ1-4; V: TRBV2; D: NA; DNA: TGTGCCAGCAGTGAACCCGGGGTGGAAACTAATGAAAAACTGTTTTTT; CDR3: CASSEPGVETNEKLFF
size: NA; length: 15; J: TRBJ1-5; V: TRBV27; D: NA; DNA: TGTGCCAGCAGTTCGGGACTCCGTAGCAATCAGCCCCAGCATTTT; CDR3: CASSSGLRSNQPQHF
size: NA; length: 15; J: TRBJ1-1; V: TRBV11-2; D: NA; DNA: TGTGCCAGCAGCCCCCCAACGGGGGCGAGAACTGAAGCTTTCTTT; CDR3: CASSPPTGARTEAFF
size: NA; length: 13; J: TRBJ2-7; V: TRBV28; D: TRBD1; DNA: TGTGCCAGCAGACCAGGGACAGTCCACGAGCAGTACTTC; CDR3: CASRPGTVHEQYF
size: NA; length: 13; J: TRBJ2-7; V: TRBV21-1; D: NA; DNA: TGTGCCAGCAGCAAAGCGAAGGCCTACGAGCAGTACTTC; CDR3: CASSKAKAYEQYF
size: NA; length: 16; J: TRBJ1-1; V: TRBV27; D: NA; DNA: TGTGCCAGCAGTTTGGAGTCCCGAGGGATTAGCAGAGGAGCTTTCTTT; CDR3: CASSLESRGISRGAFF
size: NA; length: 14; J: TRBJ2-1; V: TRBV9; D: NA; DNA: TGTGCCAGCAGCCCTTCTGGAAGGTGGGATGAGCAGTTCTTC; CDR3: CASSPSGRWDEQFF
size: NA; length: 17; J: TRBJ2-3; V: TRBV5-1; D: TRBD2; DNA: TGCGCCAGTGAGCTTGGGACTAGCGGGATTAGCACAGATACGCAGTATTTT; CDR3: CASELGTSGISTDTQYF
size: once; length: 17; J: TRBJ2-5; V: TRBV7-9; D: TRBD2; DNA: TGTGCCAGCAGCTCCACTCGGGCTAGCGGGAGGAAGCAGACCCAGTACTTC; CDR3: CASSSTRASGRKQTQYF
size: NA; length: 12; J: TRBJ2-3; V: TRBV7-9; D: NA; DNA: TGTGCCAGCAGTTTCTTAGGGGATACGCAGTATTTT; CDR3: CASSFLGDTQYF
size: few; length: 17; J: TRBJ2-7; V: TRBV7-2; D: TRBD2; DNA: TGTGCCAGCAGCCTTGGACTAGCGGGAGGGCTGGGTGGCGAGCAGTACTTC; CDR3: CASSLGLAGGLGGEQYF
size: NA; length: 16; J: TRBJ2-3; V: TRBV5-6; D: NA; DNA: TGTGCCAGCAGCTTAGAGTCGTTGGGGGAGTTAGATACGCAGTATTTT; CDR3: CASSLESLGELDTQYF
size: NA; length: 15; J: TRBJ2-1; V: TRBV7-6; D: NA; DNA: TGTGCCAGCAGCTTATTGCGGAACTCCTACAATGAGCAGTTCTTC; CDR3: CASSLLRNSYNEQFF
size: NA; length: 14; J: TRBJ2-3; V: TRBV27; D: NA; DNA: TGTGCCAGCAGTTTCACATCTAGCACAGATACGCAGTATTTT; CDR3: CASSFTSSTDTQYF
size: NA; length: 14; J: TRBJ2-1; V: TRBV28; D: TRBD1; DNA: TGTGCCAGCAGTGAGGCGGGACAGGCCAATGAGCAGTTCTTC; CDR3: CASSEAGQANEQFF
size: NA; length: 12; J: TRBJ2-7; V: TRBV7-8; D: NA; DNA: TGTGCCAGCAGCTGGGACCGCTACGAGCAGTACTTC; CDR3: CASSWDRYEQYF
size: NA; length: 14; J: TRBJ2-1; V: TRBV7-9; D: NA; DNA: TGTGCCAGCAGTGTTTCTAGCTCCTACAATGAGCAGTTCTTC; CDR3: CASSVSSSYNEQFF
size: few; length: 14; J: TRBJ2-1; V: TRBV13; D: NA; DNA: TGTGCCAGCAGCTCAAAGACTAGTGACAATGAGCAGTTCTTC; CDR3: CASSSKTSDNEQFF
size: NA; length: 11; J: TRBJ2-1; V: TRBV20-1; D: NA; DNA: TGCAGTGCTAGAGATGGGTATGAGCAGTTCTTC; CDR3: CSARDGYEQFF